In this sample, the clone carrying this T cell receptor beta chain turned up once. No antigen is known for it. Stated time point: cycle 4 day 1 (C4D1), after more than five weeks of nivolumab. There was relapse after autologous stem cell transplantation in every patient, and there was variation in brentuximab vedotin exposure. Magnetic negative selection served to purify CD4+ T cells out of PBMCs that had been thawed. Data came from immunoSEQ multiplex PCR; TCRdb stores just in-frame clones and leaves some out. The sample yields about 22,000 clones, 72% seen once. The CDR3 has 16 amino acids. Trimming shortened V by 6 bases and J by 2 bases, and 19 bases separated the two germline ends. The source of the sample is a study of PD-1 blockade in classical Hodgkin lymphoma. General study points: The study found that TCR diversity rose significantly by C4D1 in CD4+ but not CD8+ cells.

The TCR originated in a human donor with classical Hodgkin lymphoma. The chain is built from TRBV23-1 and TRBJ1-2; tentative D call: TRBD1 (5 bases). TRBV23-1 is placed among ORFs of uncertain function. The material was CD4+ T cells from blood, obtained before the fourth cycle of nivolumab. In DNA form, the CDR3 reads TGCGCCAGCAGCCCGCAACGAGGGACGGCGAACTATGGCTACACCTTC. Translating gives CASSPQRGTANYGYTF.